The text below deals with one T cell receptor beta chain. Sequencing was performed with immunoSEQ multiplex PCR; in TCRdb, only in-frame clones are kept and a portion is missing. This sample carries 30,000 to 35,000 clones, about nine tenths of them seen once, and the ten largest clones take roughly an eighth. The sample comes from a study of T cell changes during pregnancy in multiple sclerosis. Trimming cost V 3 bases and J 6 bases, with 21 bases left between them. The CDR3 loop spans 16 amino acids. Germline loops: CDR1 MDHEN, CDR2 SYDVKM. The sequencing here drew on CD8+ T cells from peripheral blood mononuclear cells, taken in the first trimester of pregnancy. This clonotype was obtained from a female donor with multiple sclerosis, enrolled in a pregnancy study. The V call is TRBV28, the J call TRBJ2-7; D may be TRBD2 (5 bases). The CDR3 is CASSLYFGLRRLEQYF. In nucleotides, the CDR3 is TGTGCCAGCAGTTTGTACTTCGGACTTAGGCGTCTCGAGCAGTACTTC.